The sequence of this TCR beta chain was determined in a study of shared clonotypes between healthy human individuals. Study as a whole: Donors had three CD4 naive, three CD4 memory, two CD8 naive and one CD8 memory plate apiece.

A CD45RA+ naive subset and a CD45RA-negative memory subset were split from CD4+ cells. In the source study's methods: Filtering of immunoSEQ junctional sequences could not match full-length read filtering. TCRdb's copy holds only in-frame clones and misses some; the assay was immunoSEQ multiplex PCR. V and J calls and clone size come straight from that table; D and trimming were deduced from the DNA. The sample lists some 1,400,000 clones, roughly 97% occurring once. J lost 1 base, V lost 0 bases, and 9 bases had no gene match. Germline-derived CDR1 and CDR2 are SGDLS and YYNGEE. The CDR3 length is 18 residues.

This TCR derives from a man between 25 and 39 years old in good health. The specimen was naive CD4+ T cells sorted from blood. Sample subset: CD45RA+ positively selected. The rearrangement joins TRBV9 to TRBJ1-3; TRBD1 agrees at 8 bases. The CDR3 spells CASSVGRDRLPSGNTIYF. The CDR3 DNA follows: TGTGCCAGCAGCGTAGGTCGGGACAGGTTGCCTTCTGGAAACACCATATATTTT.